This TCR beta chain was found in a study of T cell responses to AZD1222 COVID-19 vaccine. Sequencing was performed with immunoSEQ multiplex PCR; in TCRdb, only in-frame clones are kept and a portion is missing. The sample yields about 130,000 clones, 80% to 95% seen once. Some second doses came at about 4 weeks and others at about 12 weeks; these were pooled. This CDR3 comprises 16 residues. V shed 4 bases, J shed 3 bases, and the junction held 8 bases outside the gene matches. Germline CDR1 reads MNHEY; CDR2 reads SVGAGI. Comments on this clone: Its antigen is as yet unknown.

Study-level results: Vaccine-related CD4 TCRs covered spike, predominating at 160-218 and 743-854.

V and J are TRBV6-5 and TRBJ2-3, with TRBD1 matching 9 bases. The clonotype originates from an adult who received the AZD1222 COVID-19 vaccine. The specimen comprised peripheral blood, sampled 28 days after the second AZD1222 dose. The CDR3 nucleotides are TGTGCCAGCAGTTTGACAGGGGGGGTGTTGACAGATACGCAGTATTTT. Residues: CASSLTGGVLTDTQYF.